These 12 T cell receptor beta chains came from one sample sequenced in a study of T-cell reconstitution after alpha-beta-depleted transplantation in children. Preparation of the TCRbeta library used unique molecular identifiers. TCRdb passed the PCR reads through MiXCR, listing each CDR3 protein once. The table lists approximately 800,000 distinct CDR3 sequences, 15% to 20% of them singletons. This sample comprised PBMCs, mostly from graft donor cells, obtained 360 days after TCRalphabeta/CD19-depleted stem cell transplant. The receptors shown here come from a male patient aged 5 to 17 who had a stem cell transplant for acute lymphoblastic leukemia, so the T cells may come from the graft donor.

This clonotype was counted a few times. The J gene is TRBJ1-1, the V gene TRBV5-1, with TRBD1 identical over 8 bases. The CDR3 covers 20 residues. Germline values: CDR1 SGHRS, CDR2 YFSETQ. The trim removed 2 bases at V and 1 base at J, leaving 19 bases unmatched. CDR3 sequence (DNA): TGCGCCAGCAGCTTCAAGGCCAGGGGGCGCCGGGGAACAACGAACACTGAAGCTTTCTTT. It specifies CASSFKARGRRGTTNTEAFF. The full variable domain, with the rest looked up from reference TRBV5-1 and TRBJ1-1, is KAGVTQTPRYLIKTRGQQVTLSCSPISGHRSVSWYQQTPGQGLQFLFEYFSETQRNKGNFPGRFSGRQFSNSRSEMNVSTLELGDSALYLCASSFKARGRRGTTNTEAFFGQGTRLTVV.

V gene TRBV5-1 combines with J gene TRBJ1-5; maybe TRBD1 (5 bases). CDR3 length: 15 amino acids. CDR1 SGHRS and CDR2 YFSETQ come from the germline V gene. Trimming left V 5 bases short and J 6 bases short, with 18 bases between. Here the CDR3 DNA reads TGCGCCAGCAGTCTTGACAGTAGAGGCAGTCAGCCCCAGCATTTT. Translated: CASSLDSRGSQPQHF.

This clonotype was recorded at least ten times. J is TRBJ2-1 and V is TRBV24-1; possible D gene TRBD2, 7 bases. V was clipped by 6 bases and J by 9 bases, with 17 bases between them. Germline V lookup: CDR1 KGHDR, CDR2 SFDVKD. The CDR3 length is 14 residues. The CDR3 here is CATSPGGWEGEQFF. The CDR3 DNA reads TGTGCCACCAGTCCCGGGGGCTGGGAGGGTGAGCAGTTCTTC.

This clonotype was picked up many times. The chain couples TRBV9 to TRBJ2-1; a weak D match, TRBD2 (5 bases). This CDR3 comprises 16 residues. The V end was cut by 3 bases, the J end by 6 bases, with 19 bases between. The germline V gene has CDR1 SGDLS and CDR2 YYNGEE. This chain's CDR3 is CASSDFHPEALNEQFF. Here the CDR3 DNA reads TGTGCCAGCAGCGACTTTCATCCGGAGGCCCTCAATGAGCAGTTCTTC.

The sample holds a few counts of this clonotype. The chain uses TRBV5-1 and TRBJ2-5, with 8 nucleotides matching TRBD2. V was pared by 2 bases and J by 1 base, with 4 bases of the junction left unmatched. There are 15 residues in the CDR3. Per the germline V gene, CDR1 is SGHRS and CDR2 is YFSETQ. The CDR3: CASSLLAVTQETQYF. The CDR3 DNA reads TGCGCCAGCAGCTTACTAGCGGTAACCCAAGAGACCCAGTACTTC.

This clonotype was counted between two and nine times. The CDR3 region has the DNA TGTGCCAGCAGGGAAAGGACTAGCGTTATGACAGATACGCAGTATTTT. Translating gives CASRERTSVMTDTQYF. The J gene is TRBJ2-3, the V gene TRBV2; 9 bases match TRBD2. The germline V gene has CDR1 SNHLY and CDR2 FYNNEI. Trimming cost V 6 bases and J 3 bases; bases outside gene matches: 10. The CDR3 covers 16 residues.

A few counts support this clonotype. The chain recombines TRBV21-1 with TRBJ2-4; the DNA was not compared with TRBD1, the D call given in the table. TRBV21-1 is designated a pseudogene. CDR3 size: 17 residues. Written as DNA, the CDR3 is TGTGCCAGCAGCAAAGCCGGGACAGCGCTAGCCAAAAACATTCAGTACTTC. Its protein product is CASSKAGTALAKNIQYF.

The J gene is TRBJ2-7, the V gene TRBV4-1; 10 positions match TRBD2. The junction had 11 bases not matched to a gene; V was cut back by 3 bases and J by 6 bases. Per the germline V gene, CDR1 is MGHRA and CDR2 is YSYEKL. CDR3 size: 16 residues. The CDR3 spells CASSHSPSGSSGEQYF. CDR3 sequence (DNA): TGCGCCAGCAGCCATAGCCCTAGCGGGAGCTCTGGCGAGCAGTACTTC.

This clonotype came up a few times. The CDR3 DNA reads as TGCGCCAGCAGCCAACATCTAGCGGGAGAGGCGCAGTATTTT. The encoded protein is CASSQHLAGEAQYF. The chain has TRBV4-1 and TRBJ2-3; 10 nucleotides align to TRBD2. V dropped 2 bases and J dropped 10; count of bases not matched to a gene: 6. The CDR3 totals 14 residues. The V gene's germline CDR1 is MGHRA and CDR2 YSYEKL.

The V and J genes are TRBV24-1 and TRBJ2-3; 7 bases match TRBD1. V shed 0 bases and J 4 bases; nucleotides not matched to a gene: 6. CDR3 length: 16 residues. The germline V gene encodes CDR1 KGHDR and CDR2 SFDVKD. CDR3: CATSDLSRGKADTQYF. The CDR3 nucleotides are TGTGCCACCAGTGATTTGTCCAGGGGGAAGGCAGATACGCAGTATTTT.

V is TRBV11-2 and J is TRBJ2-7; D call uncertain. Trimming took off 0 bases at V and 4 bases at J, with 7 bases between the two ends. The CDR3 runs 13 residues. Germline V gene sequence: CDR1 SGHAT, CDR2 FQNNGV. CDR3 nucleotides: TGTGCCAGCAGCTTAGACGGCGAATACGAGCAGTACTTC. This codes for CASSLDGEYEQYF.

The chain combines TRBV24-1 with TRBJ2-1; D is unresolved. V dropped 5 bases and J dropped 3 bases, with 7 bases sitting between them. The V gene's germline CDR1 is KGHDR and CDR2 SFDVKD. The length of the CDR3 is 13 residues. The chain's CDR3 is CATSGRNYNEQFF. CDR3 sequence (DNA): TGTGCCACCAGTGGGCGGAACTACAATGAGCAGTTCTTC.